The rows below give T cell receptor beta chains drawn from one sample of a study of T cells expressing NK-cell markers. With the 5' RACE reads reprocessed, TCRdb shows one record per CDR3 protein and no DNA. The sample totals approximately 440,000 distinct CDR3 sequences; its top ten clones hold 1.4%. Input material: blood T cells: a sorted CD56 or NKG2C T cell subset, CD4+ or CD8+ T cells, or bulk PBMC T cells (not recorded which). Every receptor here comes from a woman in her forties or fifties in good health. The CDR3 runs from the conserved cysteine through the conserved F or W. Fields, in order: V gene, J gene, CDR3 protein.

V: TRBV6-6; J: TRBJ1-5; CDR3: CASSYSDIMGKQPQHF
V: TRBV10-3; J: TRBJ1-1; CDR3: CAISDQWGVGAFF
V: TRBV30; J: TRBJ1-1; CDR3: CAWTGAPNTEAFF
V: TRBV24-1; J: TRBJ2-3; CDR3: CATSEEDRGRTDTQYF
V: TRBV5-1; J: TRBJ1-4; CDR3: CASQAGTTESEKLFF
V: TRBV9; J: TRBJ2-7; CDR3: CASSPSGQGYEQYF
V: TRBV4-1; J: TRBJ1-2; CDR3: CASSPADTSVYGYTF
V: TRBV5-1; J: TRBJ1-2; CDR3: CASSEDRANGYTF
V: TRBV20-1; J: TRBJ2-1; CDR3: CSSQGPGNEQFF
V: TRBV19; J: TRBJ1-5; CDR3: CASNPWGNSNQPQHF
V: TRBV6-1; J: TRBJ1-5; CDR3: CASSWGFQPQHF
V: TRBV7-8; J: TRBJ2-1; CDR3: CASSLKIAGAYNEQFF
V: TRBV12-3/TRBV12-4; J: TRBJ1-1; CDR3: CASSLFSGIMNTEAFF
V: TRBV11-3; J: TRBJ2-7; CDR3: CASSFPWGQQPYEQYF
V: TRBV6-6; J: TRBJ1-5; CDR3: CASISQGGEGNQPQHF
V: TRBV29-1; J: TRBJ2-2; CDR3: CSVQPGTGGTGELFF
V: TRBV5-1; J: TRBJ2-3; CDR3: CASGQAGGETDTQYF
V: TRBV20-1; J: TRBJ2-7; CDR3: CSASMSGNEQYF
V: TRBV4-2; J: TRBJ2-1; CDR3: CASSLLGGGYNEQFF
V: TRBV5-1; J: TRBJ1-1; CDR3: CASKVRAGTEAFF
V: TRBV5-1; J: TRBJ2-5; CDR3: CASRWGLQETQYF
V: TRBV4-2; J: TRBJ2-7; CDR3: CAAGGQGYEQYF
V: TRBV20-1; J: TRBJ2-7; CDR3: CSAGGQGVHEQYF
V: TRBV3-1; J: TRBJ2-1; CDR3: CASSGVIGGEQFF
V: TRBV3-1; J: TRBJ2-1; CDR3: CASSHKVGQKQFF
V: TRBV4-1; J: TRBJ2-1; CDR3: CASSQEGLANYNEQFF
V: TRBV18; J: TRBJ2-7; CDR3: CASSPRQGNEQYF
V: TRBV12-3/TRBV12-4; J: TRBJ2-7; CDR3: CASSFGQAIYEQYF
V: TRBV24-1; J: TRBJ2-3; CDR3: CATSATAQLTDTQYF
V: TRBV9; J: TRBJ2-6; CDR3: CASSPAGGYGANVLTF
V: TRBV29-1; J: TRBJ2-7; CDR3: CSVRGGANLEQYF
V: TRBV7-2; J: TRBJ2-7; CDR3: CASSARGLSSYEQYF
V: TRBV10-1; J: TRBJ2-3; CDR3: CASSDRVGHAQYF
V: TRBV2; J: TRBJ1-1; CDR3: CASSVDRIEAFF
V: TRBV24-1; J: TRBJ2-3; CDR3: CATSDSGLAGGRDTQYF
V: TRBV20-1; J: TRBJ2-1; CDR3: CSGGNPSYNEQFF
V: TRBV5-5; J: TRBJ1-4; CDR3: CASSPTGDGEKLFF
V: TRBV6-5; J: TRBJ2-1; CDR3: CASSYSSAQLRFF
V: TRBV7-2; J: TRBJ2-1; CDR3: CASTPRAGGYNEQFF
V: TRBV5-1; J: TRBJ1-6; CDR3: CASRMRSSSPLHF
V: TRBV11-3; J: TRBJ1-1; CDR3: CASSPTGPSEAFF
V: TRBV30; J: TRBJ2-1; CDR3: CAWSVEGREQFF
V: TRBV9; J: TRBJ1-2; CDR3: CASSPTGRVSYGYTF
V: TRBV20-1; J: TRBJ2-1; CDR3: CSARTWGEQFF
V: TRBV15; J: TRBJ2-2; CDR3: CATSSGITGELFF
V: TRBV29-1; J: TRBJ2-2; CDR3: CSGRSTGDGELFF
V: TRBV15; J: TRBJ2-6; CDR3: CATSRPRGAEESSGANVLTF
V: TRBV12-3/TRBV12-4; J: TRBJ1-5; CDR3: CASKGTDRRPQHF
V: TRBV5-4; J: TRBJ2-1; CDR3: CASSGGVGWNEQFF
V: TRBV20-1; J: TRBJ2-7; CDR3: CSARTLAALSYEQYF
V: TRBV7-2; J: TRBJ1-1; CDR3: CASSLVSSMNTEAFF
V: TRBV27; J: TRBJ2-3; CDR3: CASRKNPGPSTDTQYF
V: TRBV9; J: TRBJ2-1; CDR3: CASSPSGGRGYNEQFF
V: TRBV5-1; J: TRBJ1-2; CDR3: CASSSMTPGYGYTF
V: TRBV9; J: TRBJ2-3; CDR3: CASSVGVSGSDTQYF